This T cell receptor (beta chain) emerged from a study of identical twins. This clonotype was counted between two and nine times. The antigen remains undetermined. A single record per CDR3 protein comes from TCRdb applying MiXCR to the 5' RACE reads. The data show 430,000 or so distinct CDR3 sequences, less than 25% seen once. V trimming: 2 bases; J trimming: 0 bases; junction bases outside the gene matches: 6. Germline-derived CDR1 and CDR2 are DFQATT and SNEGSKA (reference sequence). There are 17 residues in the CDR3. Regarding the study as a whole: Within beta out-of-frame sequences, the excess sharing observed between twins was weaker.

These data are also associated with another study on T cells expressing NK-cell markers. Per that paper: The leading position in the CD3+CD56-NKG2C+ fraction of several donors also went to these clonotypes.

Sequenced input: CD4+ T cells sorted from blood. The origin of this receptor is a woman younger than 30 in good health. This sequence joins TRBV20-1 and TRBJ2-6; 8 nucleotides match TRBD1. The CDR3 is CSARPGTGLSGANVLTF. DNA for the CDR3: TGCAGTGCTAGACCCGGGACAGGCCTCTCTGGGGCCAACGTCCTGACTTTC.